This is a list of T cell receptor beta chains from one sample in a study of T cells in localized non-small cell lung cancer. Sequencing was performed with immunoSEQ multiplex PCR; in TCRdb, only in-frame clones are kept and a portion is missing. The sample includes 90,000 to 95,000 clones, approximately 90% of them seen just once. The source material was PBMCs, sampled before any cancer treatment. Receptors originate from a woman aged 35 to 75 with stage II squamous cell lung carcinoma. CDR3s include the opening cysteine and the closing phenylalanine or tryptophan. The D gene is left open where the match is weak. Where a row states a size, it is once, few, many or the class of an expanded clone; other rows omit it.

NA | TRBJ2-3 | TRBV10-3 | NA | CAISEPGTADTQYF | TGTGCCATCAGTGAACCGGGGACGGCAGATACGCAGTATTTT
NA | TRBJ2-5 | TRBV12-5 | TRBD2 | CASGLVMWGGYF | TGTGCTAGTGGTTTGGTAATGTGGGGGGGGTACTTC
once | TRBJ2-2 | TRBV5-4 | NA | CASSLVEAAELFF | TGTGCCAGCAGCTTGGTTGAGGCCGCGGAGCTGTTTTTT
NA | TRBJ2-3 | TRBV10-2 | NA | CASSESGFLDTQYF | TGCGCCAGCAGTGAGTCGGGTTTCTTAGATACGCAGTATTTT
NA | TRBJ2-2 | TRBV6-1 | TRBD2 | CASSYAGGTGELFF | TGTGCCAGCAGCTATGCGGGGGGCACCGGGGAGCTGTTTTTT
many | TRBJ2-3 | TRBV6-1 | TRBD1 | CASRGQGGGADTQYF | TGTGCCAGCAGGGGACAGGGAGGAGGGGCAGATACGCAGTATTTT
NA | TRBJ2-1 | TRBV18 | NA | CASSPEESSYNEQFF | TGTGCCAGCTCACCGGAAGAGAGCTCCTACAATGAGCAGTTCTTC
once | TRBJ2-2 | TRBV10-3 | NA | CAISVTGKANTGELFF | TGTGCCATCAGTGTGACAGGAAAAGCGAACACCGGGGAGCTGTTTTTT
once | TRBJ2-5 | TRBV15 | NA | CATSRAGAGKETQYF | TGTGCCACCAGTAGGGCCGGGGCAGGGAAAGAGACCCAGTACTTC
NA | TRBJ1-2 | TRBV6-1 | NA | CAIHSPQIYGYTF | TGTGCGATTCACAGCCCCCAAATCTATGGCTACACCTTC
NA | TRBJ1-5 | TRBV11-2 | TRBD1 | CASSSNTGTGVNQPQHF | TGTGCCAGCAGCTCAAATACTGGGACAGGGGTCAATCAGCCCCAGCATTTT
NA | TRBJ1-1 | TRBV6-1 | NA | CASSEATGYSDKAFF | TGTGCCAGCAGTGAAGCAACGGGGTACAGCGACAAAGCTTTCTTT
NA | TRBJ2-3 | TRBV10-1 | NA | CATAQGAVDTQYF | TGCGCCACCGCCCAAGGGGCCGTAGATACGCAGTATTTT
NA | TRBJ2-3 | TRBV18 | TRBD1 | CASSLSTGGGTDTQYF | TGTGCCAGCTCGCTCAGTACAGGGGGCGGCACAGATACGCAGTATTTT
NA | TRBJ1-1 | TRBV19 | NA | CASQYRRTGLNTEAFF | TGTGCCAGTCAATACCGCAGGACGGGACTGAACACTGAAGCTTTCTTT
NA | TRBJ2-5 | TRBV25-1 | NA | CASSERGGSGETQYF | TGTGCCAGCAGTGAAAGAGGGGGATCGGGAGAGACCCAGTACTTC
NA | TRBJ1-1 | TRBV7-2 | NA | CASSLGSAFF | TGTGCCAGCAGCTTAGGGTCAGCTTTCTTT
NA | TRBJ1-1 | TRBV19 | TRBD1 | CASSSIQGIGAEAFF | TGTGCCAGTAGTAGCATACAGGGGATTGGCGCTGAAGCTTTCTTT
NA | TRBJ1-6 | TRBV2 | TRBD1 | CASGTDNSPLHF | TGTGCCAGCGGGACAGATAATTCACCCCTCCACTTT
NA | TRBJ2-2 | TRBV12-5 | NA | CASGLWGAGELFF | TGTGCTAGTGGTTTGTGGGGGGCCGGGGAGCTGTTTTTT
NA | TRBJ2-5 | TRBV5-1 | NA | CASSLYGGPDQETQYF | TGCGCCAGCAGCTTGTACGGGGGGCCGGACCAAGAGACCCAGTACTTC
NA | TRBJ1-4 | TRBV6-1 | NA | CASQQGPEKLFF | TGTGCCAGCCAACAGGGTCCTGAAAAACTGTTTTTT
NA | TRBJ1-5 | TRBV18 | TRBD1 | CASSPTRQGYQPQHF | TGTGCCAGCTCACCGACTAGACAGGGTTATCAGCCCCAGCATTTT
NA | TRBJ1-6 | TRBV21-1 | NA | CASSRGGGDNSPLHF | TGTGCCAGCAGCAGAGGTGGGGGGGACAATTCACCCCTCCACTTT
NA | TRBJ2-7 | TRBV7-7 | NA | CASSANVGSPRNEQYF | TGTGCCAGCAGCGCTAATGTCGGGAGTCCGCGGAACGAGCAGTACTTC
NA | TRBJ1-1 | TRBV6-1 | NA | CASSEPTSRGYVLAFF | TGTGCCAGCAGTGAACCCACCAGCAGGGGCTACGTTCTAGCTTTCTTT
NA | TRBJ2-1 | TRBV27 | NA | CASSSLSYNEQFF | TGTGCCAGCAGTTCACTCTCCTACAATGAGCAGTTCTTC
NA | TRBJ2-5 | TRBV5-6 | NA | CASSSAGRQETQYF | TGTGCCAGCAGCTCGGCGGGACGGCAAGAGACCCAGTACTTC
NA | TRBJ2-3 | TRBV10-3 | NA | CAIASTDTQYF | TGTGCCATCGCTTCTACAGATACGCAGTATTTT
NA | TRBJ2-3 | TRBV6-4 | NA | CASSRLGEGTDTQYF | TGTGCCAGCTCTCGACTAGGAGAGGGCACAGATACGCAGTATTTT
NA | TRBJ1-1 | TRBV5-6 | NA | CASSFSPFERANTEAFF | TGTGCCAGCAGCTTTTCCCCTTTTGAGCGGGCGAACACTGAAGCTTTCTTT
NA | TRBJ1-5 | TRBV28 | TRBD1 | CASSDRGNQPQHF | TGTGCCAGCAGCGACAGGGGCAATCAGCCCCAGCATTTT
NA | TRBJ2-1 | TRBV2 | TRBD1 | CASSVDRSSYNEQFF | TGTGCCAGCAGCGTGGACAGGAGCTCCTACAATGAGCAGTTCTTC
NA | TRBJ1-3 | TRBV12-5 | NA | CASGLGDFGNTIYF | TGTGCTAGTGGTTTGGGGGATTTTGGAAACACCATATATTTT
once | TRBJ1-1 | TRBV29-1 | NA | CSVTAAWDGAFF | TGCAGCGTTACGGCCGCGTGGGATGGAGCTTTCTTT
NA | TRBJ1-2 | TRBV25-1 | TRBD1 | CASSIGQAHYGYTF | TGTGCCAGCAGCATTGGACAGGCCCACTATGGCTACACCTTC
NA | TRBJ2-5 | TRBV2 | NA | CASKSGLKETQYF | TGTGCCAGCAAATCGGGACTTAAAGAGACCCAGTACTTC
NA | TRBJ1-3 | TRBV2 | NA | CASTQGRIGVGNTIYF | TGTGCCAGCACCCAGGGACGTATTGGGGTTGGAAACACCATATATTTT
NA | TRBJ1-4 | TRBV5-1 | NA | CASSLDGRRDEKLFF | TGCGCCAGCAGCTTGGACGGCAGACGGGATGAAAAACTGTTTTTT
NA | TRBJ2-7 | TRBV7-6 | NA | CASSPLERLYEQYF | TGTGCCAGCAGCCCCCTAGAACGCCTATACGAGCAGTACTTC
NA | TRBJ1-4 | TRBV27 | NA | CASSIGVSGNEKLFF | TGTGCCAGCAGCATTGGAGTATCAGGGAATGAAAAACTGTTTTTT
NA | TRBJ2-2 | TRBV6-6 | NA | CASSYGGQGTGELFF | TGTGCCAGCAGTTACGGGGGCCAAGGCACCGGGGAGCTGTTTTTT
NA | TRBJ2-5 | TRBV9 | NA | CASSGRGDTLQTQYF | TGTGCCAGCAGCGGAAGGGGGGACACCCTTCAGACCCAGTACTTC
NA | TRBJ2-1 | TRBV2 | TRBD2 | CASSDGGGNEQFF | TGTGCCAGCAGTGACGGCGGGGGCAATGAGCAGTTCTTC
NA | TRBJ1-2 | TRBV20-1 | NA | CSARDRGGYTF | TGCAGTGCAAGGGACCGAGGGGGCTACACCTTC
NA | TRBJ2-7 | TRBV2 | NA | CASSDRATSYEQYF | TGTGCCAGCAGTGACCGGGCCACCTCCTACGAGCAGTACTTC
NA | TRBJ1-1 | TRBV7-8 | TRBD1 | CASSLSRGENTEAFF | TGTGCCAGCAGCTTATCCAGGGGGGAGAACACTGAAGCTTTCTTT
NA | TRBJ1-5 | TRBV2 | TRBD1 | CASRTGLSNQPQHF | TGTGCCAGCAGGACAGGGTTGAGCAATCAGCCCCAGCATTTT
NA | TRBJ2-5 | TRBV19 | NA | CASSTASPGQYIMTQYF | TGTGCCAGTAGTACCGCCAGTCCGGGACAATATATTATGACCCAGTACTTC
NA | TRBJ2-2 | TRBV15 | NA | CATSRGTGELFF | TGTGCCACCAGCAGAGGAACCGGGGAGCTGTTTTTT
NA | TRBJ1-4 | TRBV5-1 | TRBD1 | CASSSTGANSWGSEKLFF | TGCGCCAGCAGCTCGACAGGGGCCAACTCGTGGGGAAGTGAAAAACTGTTTTTT
once | TRBJ1-2 | TRBV6-1 | NA | CASSDRMLYGYTF | TGTGCCAGCAGCGACAGGATGCTTTATGGCTACACCTTC
NA | TRBJ2-1 | TRBV14 | NA | CASSQGSNEQFF | TGTGCCAGCAGCCAAGGGTCCAATGAGCAGTTCTTC
NA | TRBJ1-1 | TRBV5-4 | NA | CASSLGGRGEAFF | TGTGCCAGCAGCTTGGGGGGCAGAGGTGAAGCTTTCTTT
few | TRBJ2-1 | TRBV5-1 | TRBD1 | CASSRQGDEQFF | TGCGCCAGCAGCCGACAGGGGGATGAGCAGTTCTTC
NA | TRBJ1-2 | TRBV19 | NA | CASSAGDAKSNYGYTF | TGTGCCAGTAGTGCGGGGGACGCAAAATCTAACTATGGCTACACCTTC
NA | TRBJ2-7 | TRBV27 | NA | CASSRGDNSYEQYF | TGTGCCAGCAGTCGCGGGGATAACTCCTACGAGCAGTACTTC
NA | TRBJ2-7 | TRBV5-1 | NA | CASSLQGLSYEQYF | TGCGCCAGCAGCTTACAGGGCCTCTCCTACGAGCAGTACTTC
NA | TRBJ1-1 | TRBV6-4 | NA | CASSTAVGGTEAFF | TGTGCCAGCAGTACCGCTGTCGGGGGCACTGAAGCTTTCTTT
NA | TRBJ1-6 | TRBV15 | NA | CATGRASSPLHF | TGTGCCACCGGCAGGGCGAGTTCACCCCTCCACTTT